Following are 16 T cell receptor beta chains from one sample sequenced in a study of immune cell composition in non-small cell lung cancer. TCRdb keeps only in-frame clones here, not all; method: immunoSEQ multiplex PCR. The profile shows more than 6,000 clones, 67% of them singletons. The normal lung sample lay at least 3 cm, and maximally far, from the tumour. Sequencing input: non-adjacent lung tissue. The receptors stem from a human donor with non-small cell lung cancer.

The gene calls are TRBV7-2 and TRBJ2-7; D not resolved. CDR3 length: 11 residues. Germline CDR1 SGHTA, CDR2 FQGNSA. The V end lost 5 bases, the J end lost 3 bases, and 5 bases lay between the germline ends. The CDR3 sequence is CASSALYEQYF. The CDR3, as DNA: TGTGCCAGCAGCGCACTCTACGAGCAGTACTTC.

The V gene is TRBV13, the J gene TRBJ2-1; the match to TRBD2 covers 13 bases. The CDR3 totals 18 residues. V dropped 4 bases and J dropped 0; count of bases not matched to a gene: 6. Germline V gene lookup returns CDR1 PRHDT and CDR2 FYEKMQ (reference sequence). CDR3 DNA: TGTGCCAGCAGCTGGACTAGCGGGAGTTATACCTCCTACAATGAGCAGTTCTTC. Its translation: CASSWTSGSYTSYNEQFF.

V gene TRBV5-4 combines with J gene TRBJ2-5, with D uncertain. Germline V gene lookup returns CDR1 SGHNT and CDR2 YYREEE (reference sequence). The CDR3 totals 14 residues. V was clipped by 1 base and J by 4 bases, with 11 bases between them. CDR3 sequence (DNA): TGTGCCAGCAGCTTGACGCGGCACGGAGAGACCCAGTACTTC. Translation gives CASSLTRHGETQYF.

V gene TRBV5-4 combines with J gene TRBJ2-1; TRBD2 matches 10 bases. Germline lookup yields CDR1 SGHNT and CDR2 YYREEE (reference sequence). The CDR3 is 16 amino acids. V was pared by 4 bases and J by 6 bases, with 10 bases of the junction left unmatched. The CDR3 region is CASSQHPGTSANEQFF. The CDR3 DNA is TGTGCCAGCAGCCAACACCCCGGGACTAGCGCCAATGAGCAGTTCTTC.

The V gene is TRBV5-1, the J gene TRBJ2-2; 7 bases agree with TRBD1. Germline CDR1 reads SGHRS; CDR2 reads YFSETQ. This CDR3 contains 15 residues. The J segment lost 1 base and the V segment lost 2 bases, leaving 2 bases of the junction unmatched. The CDR3 loop is CASSLWDRNTGELFF. The CDR3 DNA is TGCGCCAGCAGCTTATGGGACAGGAACACCGGGGAGCTGTTTTTT.

A single count supports this clone. This rearrangement joins TRBV5-6 to TRBJ1-6; 8 bases are a match to TRBD1. CDR1 is SGHDT, CDR2 YYEEEE, per germline. Trimming removed 4 bases from V and 6 bases from J; junction bases left unmatched: 9. CDR3 length equals 16 residues. DNA of the CDR3: TGTGCCAGCAGCGCCAGCCAGGGGGCGAGTAATTCACCCCTCCACTTT. The encoded protein is CASSASQGASNSPLHF. The full variable domain, rest sourced from reference TRBV5-6 and TRBJ1-6, is DAGVTQSPTHLIKTRGQQVTLRCSPKSGHDTVSWYQQALGQGPQFIFQYYEEEERQRGNFPDRFSGHQFPNYSSELNVNALLLGDSALYLCASSASQGASNSPLHFGNGTRLTVT.

CDR3 region: CASSLRQGADTQYF. The CDR3 region has the DNA TGCGCCAGCAGCTTAAGACAGGGAGCAGATACGCAGTATTTT. The chain couples TRBV5-1 to TRBJ2-3, with 7 bases aligning to TRBD1. The CDR3 extends over 14 amino acids. Germline CDR1 and CDR2: SGHRS and YFSETQ. Trimming cost V 2 bases and J 4 bases; bases outside gene matches: 4.

This clone was seen just once. The chain's CDR3 is CASSLVGGRNEQYF. The CDR3 coding sequence is TGTGCCAGCAGCTTAGTCGGGGGGCGCAACGAGCAGTACTTC. V and J are TRBV5-4 and TRBJ2-7; D is possibly TRBD2 (7 bases). The length of the CDR3 is 14 residues. Trimming took 2 bases from V and 5 from J, leaving 14 bases between them. Looked up from germline, CDR1 is SGHNT and CDR2 is YYREEE (reference sequence).

The V call is TRBV11-2, the J call TRBJ1-3, with 9 positions matching TRBD1. CDR1 and CDR2 (germline): SGHAT, FQNNGV. V shed 5 bases and J 4 bases; nucleotides not matched to a gene: 12. CDR3 size: 17 residues. The CDR3 bases are TGTGCCAGCAGCCAACTAATACAGGGGGCGAAGGGAAACACCATATATTTT. Encoded protein: CASSQLIQGAKGNTIYF.

The chain recombines TRBV5-1 with TRBJ2-7, with 7 nucleotides matching TRBD1. The V segment lost 1 base and the J segment 2 bases; nucleotides outside the gene matches: 0. CDR1 is SGHRS, CDR2 YFSETQ, per germline. This CDR3 comprises 13 residues. For the CDR3, the DNA is TGCGCCAGCAGCTTGCAGGGGGCCTACGAGCAGTACTTC. It specifies CASSLQGAYEQYF.

The V call is TRBV11-2, the J call TRBJ2-3; 8 positions match TRBD2. This CDR3 spans 16 amino acids. J was trimmed by 4 bases and V by 4 bases; bases with no gene match: 10. CDR1 and CDR2 from the germline V gene are SGHAT and FQNNGV. The CDR3 region is CASSSPGLDRADTQYF. CDR3 in DNA: TGTGCCAGCAGCTCGCCGGGACTAGACCGAGCAGATACGCAGTATTTT.

The chain joins TRBV19 to TRBJ2-1, with 14 bases identical to TRBD2. CDR1 is LNHDA, CDR2 SQIVND, per germline (reference sequence). The ends lost 6 bases at V and 4 bases at J; junction bases unmatched: 17. CDR3 length: 20 amino acids. The CDR3 loop reads CASSRQPGLAGARGYNEQFF. In nucleotides, the CDR3 is TGTGCCAGTAGCCGGCAACCGGGACTAGCGGGAGCTCGGGGATACAATGAGCAGTTCTTC. Using reference TRBV19 and TRBJ2-1 for the parts outside the CDR3, the full variable domain is DGGITQSPKYLFRKEGQNVTLSCEQNLNHDAMYWYRQDPGQGLRLIYYSQIVNDFQKGDIAEGYSVSREKKESFPLTVTSAQKNPTAFYLCASSRQPGLAGARGYNEQFFGPGTRLTVL.

Relative to its sample, this clone is medium-sized. The rearrangement uses TRBV6-5 and TRBJ1-5, with 7 bases that match TRBD1. Germline V gives CDR1 MNHEY, CDR2 SVGAGI. CDR3 length equals 15 residues. V lost 6 bases, J lost 1 base, and 6 bases stayed unmatched. CDR3 sequence: CASRKGQPSNQPQHF. CDR3 DNA sequence: TGTGCCAGCAGGAAGGGACAGCCCAGCAATCAGCCCCAGCATTTT.

The genes are TRBV5-1 and TRBJ2-1; TRBD2 matches at 9 bases. The trim removed 4 bases at V and 6 bases at J, leaving 11 bases unmatched. Germline values: CDR1 SGHRS, CDR2 YFSETQ. This CDR3 spans 16 amino acids. The DNA of the CDR3 is TGCGCCAGCAGCCGGGATAGTAGCGGGGGAGCCAATGAGCAGTTCTTC. It is translated as CASSRDSSGGANEQFF.

Sample share makes this clone large. This rearrangement joins TRBV27 to TRBJ2-7, with 8 nucleotides matching TRBD2. The length of the CDR3 is 14 residues. J lost 5 bases, V lost 5 bases, and 8 bases had no gene match. Germline CDR1 is MNHEY and CDR2 is SMNVEV (reference sequence). CDR3 sequence: CASSPPGAGDEQYF. The CDR3 coding sequence is TGTGCCAGCAGTCCCCCGGGAGCGGGGGACGAGCAGTACTTC.

This clone was recorded a few times. This rearrangement joins TRBV5-1 to TRBJ2-1, with 11 bases lining up with TRBD2. The CDR3 sequence is 16 residues long. The V and J ends lost 0 bases and 6 bases, in that order; junction bases with no gene match: 5. Germline V lookup: CDR1 SGHRS, CDR2 YFSETQ. CDR3 residues: CASSLVSGRAPNEQFF. The CDR3 DNA reads TGCGCCAGCAGCTTGGTTAGCGGGAGGGCCCCCAATGAGCAGTTCTTC.